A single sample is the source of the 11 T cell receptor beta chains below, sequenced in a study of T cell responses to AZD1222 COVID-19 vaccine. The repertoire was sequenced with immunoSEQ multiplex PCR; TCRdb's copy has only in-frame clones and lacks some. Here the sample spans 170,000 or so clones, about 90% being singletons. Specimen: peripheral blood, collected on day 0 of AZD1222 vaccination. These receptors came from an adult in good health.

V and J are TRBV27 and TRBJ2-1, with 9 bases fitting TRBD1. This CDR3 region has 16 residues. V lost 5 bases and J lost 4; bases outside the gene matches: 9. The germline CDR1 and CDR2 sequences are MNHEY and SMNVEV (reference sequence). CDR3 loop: CASSGWGQGPYNEQFF. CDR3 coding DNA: TGTGCCAGCAGTGGATGGGGACAGGGACCTTACAATGAGCAGTTCTTC.

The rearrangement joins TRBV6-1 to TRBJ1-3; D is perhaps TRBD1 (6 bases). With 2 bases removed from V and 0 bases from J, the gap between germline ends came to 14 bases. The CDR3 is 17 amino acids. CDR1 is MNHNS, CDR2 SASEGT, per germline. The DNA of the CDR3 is TGTGCCAGCAGTGAATTGCCTCGGGACATCTCTGGAAACACCATATATTTT. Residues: CASSELPRDISGNTIYF.

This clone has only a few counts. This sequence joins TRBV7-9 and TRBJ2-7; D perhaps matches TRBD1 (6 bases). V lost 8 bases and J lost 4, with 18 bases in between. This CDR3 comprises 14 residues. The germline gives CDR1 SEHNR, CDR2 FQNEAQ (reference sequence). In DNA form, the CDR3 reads TGTGCCAGCGGCCCAGGGGCGACATCGTACGAGCAGTACTTC. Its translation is CASGPGATSYEQYF.

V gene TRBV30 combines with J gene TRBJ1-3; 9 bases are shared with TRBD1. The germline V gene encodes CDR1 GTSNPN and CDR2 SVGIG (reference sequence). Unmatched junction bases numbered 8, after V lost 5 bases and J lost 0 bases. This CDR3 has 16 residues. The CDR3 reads CAWGQGNPNSGNTIYF. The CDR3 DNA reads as TGTGCCTGGGGACAGGGGAATCCGAACTCTGGAAACACCATATATTTT.

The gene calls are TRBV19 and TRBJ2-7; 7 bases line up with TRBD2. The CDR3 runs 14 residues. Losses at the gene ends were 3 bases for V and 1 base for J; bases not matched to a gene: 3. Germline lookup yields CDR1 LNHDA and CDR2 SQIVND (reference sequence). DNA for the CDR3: TGTGCCAGTAGTATTGGGGGGGAATCCTACGAGCAGTACTTC. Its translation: CASSIGGESYEQYF.

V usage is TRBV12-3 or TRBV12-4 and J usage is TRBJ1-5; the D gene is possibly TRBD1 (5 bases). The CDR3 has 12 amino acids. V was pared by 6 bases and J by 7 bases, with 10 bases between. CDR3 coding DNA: TGTGCCAGCAGCAGGGATGGACAGCCCCAGCATTTT. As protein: CASSRDGQPQHF.

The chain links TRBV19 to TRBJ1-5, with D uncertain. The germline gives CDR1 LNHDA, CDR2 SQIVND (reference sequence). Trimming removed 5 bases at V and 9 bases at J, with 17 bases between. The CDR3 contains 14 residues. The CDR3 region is CASSPSPNLWPQHF. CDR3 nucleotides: TGTGCCAGTAGTCCATCCCCGAACCTTTGGCCCCAGCATTTT. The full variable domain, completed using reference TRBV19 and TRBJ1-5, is DGGITQSPKYLFRKEGQNVTLSCEQNLNHDAMYWYRQDPGQGLRLIYYSQIVNDFQKGDIAEGYSVSREKKESFPLTVTSAQKNPTAFYLCASSPSPNLWPQHFGDGTRLSIL.

The CDR3 spells CASRRQGDGYTF. CDR3 DNA: TGTGCCAGCCGTAGACAGGGCGATGGCTACACCTTC. The chain joins TRBV27 to TRBJ1-2, with 7 bases aligning to TRBD1. In germline, CDR1 is MNHEY, CDR2 SMNVEV (reference sequence). After removal of 8 bases from V and 6 bases from J, the junction contained 6 bases not matched to a gene. CDR3 length: 12 residues.

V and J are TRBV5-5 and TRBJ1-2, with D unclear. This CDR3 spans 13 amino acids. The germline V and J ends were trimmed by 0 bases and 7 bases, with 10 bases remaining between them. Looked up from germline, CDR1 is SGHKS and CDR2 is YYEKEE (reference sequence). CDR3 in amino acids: CASSLDGEGGYTF. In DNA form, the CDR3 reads TGTGCCAGCAGCTTGGACGGGGAGGGTGGCTACACCTTC.

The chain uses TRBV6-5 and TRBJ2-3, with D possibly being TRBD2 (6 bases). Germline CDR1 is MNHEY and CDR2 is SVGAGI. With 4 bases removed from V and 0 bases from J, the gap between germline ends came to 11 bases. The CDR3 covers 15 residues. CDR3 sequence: CASSFGSGSTDTQYF. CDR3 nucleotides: TGTGCCAGCAGTTTTGGTAGCGGAAGCACAGATACGCAGTATTTT.

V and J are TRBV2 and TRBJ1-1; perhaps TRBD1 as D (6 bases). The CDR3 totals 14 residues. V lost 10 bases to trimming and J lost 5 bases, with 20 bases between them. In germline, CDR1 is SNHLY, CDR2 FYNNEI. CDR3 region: CANRAPDLDTEAFF. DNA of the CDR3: TGTGCCAACAGGGCCCCAGATTTAGATACTGAAGCTTTCTTT.